The 30 T cell receptor beta chains reported below all come from one sample, sequenced in a study of T-cell reconstitution after alpha-beta-depleted transplantation in children. During its preparation, the TCRbeta library received unique molecular identifiers. Using its own MiXCR run on the PCR reads, TCRdb lists one record per CDR3 protein. The sample holds about 580,000 distinct CDR3 sequences, 20% to 25% seen once. The sample was PBMCs, mostly from graft donor cells, taken 360 days after TCRalphabeta/CD19-depleted stem cell transplant. These receptors originate from a boy in the first two years of life who had a stem cell transplant for acute myeloid leukemia, so the T cells may come from the graft donor.

This clonotype was recorded at least ten times. This chain links TRBV29-1 with TRBJ1-3; TRBD1 might be the D (5 bases). The CDR3 has 13 residues. Germline assignment: CDR1 SQVTM and CDR2 ANQGSEA. The V end was cut by 6 bases, the J end by 4 bases, with 13 bases between. In DNA form, the CDR3 reads TGCAGCGTCGAGACAGTTCGAGGAAACACCATATATTTT. Translating it yields CSVETVRGNTIYF.

This clonotype was found many times. This chain uses TRBV6-1 with TRBJ2-2, with 14 bases identical to TRBD2. Germline trimming cut 6 bases from V and 3 bases from J; bases unmatched to any gene: 12. Germline values: CDR1 MNHNS, CDR2 SASEGT. This CDR3 region has 19 residues. CDR3 residues: CASSPLGLAGALDTGELFF. In DNA, the CDR3 is TGTGCCAGCAGCCCGCTGGGACTAGCGGGGGCCCTAGACACCGGGGAGCTGTTTTTT.

The sample holds a few counts of this clonotype. The chain joins TRBV20-1 to TRBJ2-3; 9 bases are a match to TRBD1. This CDR3 is 14 amino acids long. J lost 5 bases, V lost 3 bases, and 6 bases had no gene match. Germline CDR1 and CDR2: DFQATT and SNEGSKA (reference sequence). CDR3 residues: CSARAGQGQDTQYF. CDR3 sequence (DNA): TGCAGTGCTAGGGCGGGACAGGGTCAAGATACGCAGTATTTT.

This clonotype was recorded many times. The J gene is TRBJ1-1, the V gene TRBV12-3 or TRBV12-4; D is unresolved. The V end was cut by 6 bases, the J end by 1 base, with 9 bases between. This CDR3 has 13 residues. The CDR3 coding sequence is TGTGCCAGCAGACCTTCAAAGAACACTGAAGCTTTCTTT. Its translation: CASRPSKNTEAFF.

This clonotype was seen a few times. The chain recombines TRBV5-1 with TRBJ1-2, with D maybe TRBD1 (6 bases). The germline V and J ends were trimmed by 0 bases and 4 bases, with 16 bases remaining between them. Germline V lookup: CDR1 SGHRS, CDR2 YFSETQ. CDR3 size: 16 residues. The CDR3 here is CASSLAPRTDVYGYTF. For the CDR3, the DNA is TGCGCCAGCAGCTTGGCCCCCCGGACAGACGTCTATGGCTACACCTTC.

This clonotype was seen only a few times. The chain links TRBV28 to TRBJ2-3; weak D call: TRBD1 (5 bases). V gave up 8 bases and J gave up 6 bases, with 24 bases separating them. This CDR3 has 16 amino acids. The germline CDR1 and CDR2 sequences are MDHEN and SYDVKM. The CDR3 DNA sequence: TGTGCCAGCTGTAGCCTCGCTCAAGGGGCCGGGGATACGCAGTATTTT. Amino acid sequence: CASCSLAQGAGDTQYF. The variable domain in full, completed from reference TRBV28 and TRBJ2-3, reads DVKVTQSSRYLVKRTGEKVFLECVQDMDHENMFWYRQDPGLGLRLIYFSYDVKMKEKGDIPEGYSVSREKKERFSLILESASTNQTSMYLCASCSLAQGAGDTQYFGPGTRLTVL.

This clonotype was detected ten times or more. This rearrangement joins TRBV2 to TRBJ1-2; 7 bases match TRBD1. Germline V gives CDR1 SNHLY, CDR2 FYNNEI. The CDR3 length is 15 residues. Unmatched junction bases numbered 8, after V lost 1 base and J lost 6 bases. CDR3 sequence (DNA): TGTGCCAGCAGTGAAGAGGGGGCGGGGGTTCATGGCTACACCTTC. Its protein product is CASSEEGAGVHGYTF.

The rearrangement links TRBV5-1 to TRBJ2-5; 7 positions agree with TRBD1. Germline V gene data show CDR1 as SGHRS and CDR2 as YFSETQ. Unmatched junction bases numbered 5, after V lost 0 bases and J lost 0 bases. The CDR3 contains 16 residues. CDR3: CASSLAARGYQETQYF. CDR3 DNA: TGCGCCAGCAGCTTGGCCGCCAGGGGGTACCAAGAGACCCAGTACTTC.

This clonotype occurred many times. This chain uses TRBV20-1 with TRBJ2-3; the match to TRBD1 covers 7 bases. V trimming: 6 bases; J trimming: 3 bases; junction bases outside the gene matches: 12. The germline V gene encodes CDR1 DFQATT and CDR2 SNEGSKA (reference sequence). This CDR3 region has 15 residues. Here the CDR3 reads CSAASGTALTDTQYF. The CDR3 DNA is TGCAGTGCGGCCTCCGGGACAGCGCTTACAGATACGCAGTATTTT.

The chain has TRBV12-3 or TRBV12-4 and TRBJ2-7, with D possibly matching TRBD1 (6 bases). The CDR3 loop spans 12 amino acids. Trimming took 9 bases from V and 4 from J, leaving 13 bases between them. CDR3 DNA: TGTGCCAGTACAATGAGGGGGTACGAGCAGTACTTC. It specifies CASTMRGYEQYF.

This clonotype came up many times. The J gene is TRBJ1-2, the V gene TRBV29-1; TRBD1 aligns across 9 bases. Unmatched junction bases numbered 8, after V lost 5 bases and J lost 4 bases. This CDR3 is built from 14 residues. The germline V gene has CDR1 SQVTM and CDR2 ANQGSEA. The CDR3 loop reads CSVRRDRAFYGYTF. CDR3 coding DNA: TGCAGCGTTCGTCGGGACAGGGCCTTCTATGGCTACACCTTC. The full variable domain, in which reference TRBV29-1 and TRBJ1-2 provide the parts outside the CDR3, is SAVISQKPSRDICQRGTSLTIQCQVDSQVTMMFWYRQQPGQSLTLIATANQGSEATYESGFVIDKFPISRPNLTFSTLTVSNMSPEDSSIYLCSVRRDRAFYGYTFGSGTRLTVV.

This clonotype occurred a few times. The rearrangement joins TRBV12-3 or TRBV12-4 to TRBJ1-5; D is unclear. CDR3 length: 17 residues. V was shortened by 1 base and J by 4 bases, with 17 bases between the two germline ends. The CDR3 DNA reads TGTGCCAGCAGTTTAGGTTGGCAGACTCCTGGAAATCAGCCCCAGCATTTT. Protein sequence: CASSLGWQTPGNQPQHF.

This clonotype appeared a few times. J is TRBJ2-3 and V is TRBV20-1; D remains unclear. V lost 6 bases and J 4 bases, leaving 20 bases between the germline ends. The CDR3 totals 15 residues. The germline V gene encodes CDR1 DFQATT and CDR2 SNEGSKA (reference sequence). Written as DNA, the CDR3 is TGCAGTGCCTCAACCCCGTTTGAGGTCTCAGATACGCAGTATTTT. Translated, it gives CSASTPFEVSDTQYF.

CDR3 in amino acids: CSVVWGVSKNIQYF. In DNA, the CDR3 is TGCAGCGTTGTATGGGGGGTGTCCAAAAACATTCAGTACTTC. This chain links TRBV29-1 with TRBJ2-4, with D tentatively TRBD2 (6 bases). This CDR3 contains 14 residues. V was cut by 4 bases and J by 2 bases, with 12 bases left in between. In germline, CDR1 is SQVTM, CDR2 ANQGSEA. Using reference TRBV29-1 and TRBJ2-4 for the parts outside the CDR3, the full variable domain is SAVISQKPSRDICQRGTSLTIQCQVDSQVTMMFWYRQQPGQSLTLIATANQGSEATYESGFVIDKFPISRPNLTFSTLTVSNMSPEDSSIYLCSVVWGVSKNIQYFGAGTRLSVL.

This clonotype showed up many times. CDR3 in DNA: TGTGCCACCAGTGACCTGGACAGGGAAGAGGGGGAGCTGTTTTTT. Protein product: CATSDLDREEGELFF. This chain connects TRBV24-1 to TRBJ2-2, with 8 nucleotides matching TRBD1. The trim removed 4 bases at V and 8 bases at J, leaving 8 bases unmatched. The CDR3 has 15 amino acids. The germline gives CDR1 KGHDR, CDR2 SFDVKD.

The chain is built from TRBV10-3 and TRBJ1-6; TRBD1 agrees at 9 bases. There are 14 residues in the CDR3. Germline CDR1 reads ENHRY; CDR2 reads SYGVKD. Trimming at V came to 4 bases and at J to 7 bases, leaving 2 bases not matched to a gene. The CDR3 DNA sequence: TGTGCCATCAGTGGGGGACAGGGAAATTCACCCCTCCACTTT. It codes for CAISGGQGNSPLHF.

The CDR3 spells CSTSPGSGGGAADTQYF. The CDR3 region has the DNA TGCAGTACAAGCCCCGGCTCAGGCGGGGGGGCGGCAGATACGCAGTATTTT. V usage is TRBV20-1 and J usage is TRBJ2-3, with 9 bases that match TRBD2. The J segment lost 4 bases and the V segment lost 8 bases, leaving 19 bases of the junction unmatched. The CDR3 is made up of 17 amino acids. CDR1 is DFQATT and CDR2 is SNEGSKA in the germline V gene (reference sequence).

The J gene is TRBJ1-2, the V gene TRBV12-3 or TRBV12-4, with D maybe TRBD1 (5 bases). The CDR3 is made up of 13 amino acids. The V and J ends lost 2 bases and 6 bases respectively, with 10 bases between them. The CDR3 nucleotides are TGTGCCAGCAGTTTATCAGGGAAACATGGCTACACCTTC. This encodes CASSLSGKHGYTF.

This clonotype has just a few counts. CDR3 region: CASSFYIGQASSYEQYF. In DNA, the CDR3 is TGTGCCAGCAGCTTCTACATCGGACAGGCGAGCTCCTACGAGCAGTACTTC. The chain employs TRBV5-6 and TRBJ2-7; 7 bases match TRBD1. The V and J ends lost 2 bases and 0 bases, in that order; junction bases with no gene match: 11. CDR3 length: 17 residues. Per germline, CDR1 SGHDT and CDR2 YYEEEE.

The CDR3 DNA reads as TGTGCCTGGAGTGCCGACAGGGGGTACTACGAGCAGTACTTC. Its translation: CAWSADRGYYEQYF. This chain connects TRBV30 to TRBJ2-7; 9 bases match TRBD1. Losses at the gene ends were 1 base for V and 3 bases for J; bases not matched to a gene: 4. Germline CDR1 reads GTSNPN; CDR2 reads SVGIG (reference sequence). This CDR3 is 14 amino acids long. Filled out from reference TRBV30 and TRBJ2-7, the complete variable domain reads SQTIHQWPATLVQPVGSPLSLECTVEGTSNPNLYWYRQAAGRGLQLLFYSVGIGQISSEVPQNLSASRPQDRQFILSSKKLLLSDSGFYLCAWSADRGYYEQYFGPGTRLTVT.

The CDR3 loop is CASSDAKIAKNIQYF. In DNA form, the CDR3 reads TGTGCCAGCAGTGATGCTAAAATAGCCAAAAACATTCAGTACTTC. The chain carries TRBV12-3 or TRBV12-4 and TRBJ2-4; no reliable D call. The CDR3 loop spans 15 amino acids. V was shortened by 5 bases and J by 0 bases, with 11 bases between the two germline ends.

The chain links TRBV6-1 to TRBJ2-5; D unresolved. Germline V lookup: CDR1 MNHNS, CDR2 SASEGT. The germline V and J ends were trimmed by 7 bases and 3 bases, with 12 bases remaining between them. The CDR3 is made up of 13 amino acids. CDR3: CASTDRHEETQYF. The CDR3 DNA sequence: TGTGCCAGCACCGATCGACATGAAGAGACCCAGTACTTC.

This clonotype was counted ten times or more. The CDR3 sequence is CSAPNQSNYGYTF. In DNA form, the CDR3 reads TGCAGTGCCCCGAATCAGAGCAACTATGGCTACACCTTC. This chain links TRBV20-1 with TRBJ1-2; D remains ambiguous. The germline V and J ends were trimmed by 6 bases and 2 bases, with 13 bases remaining between them. The CDR3 extends over 13 amino acids. From germline, CDR1 is DFQATT and CDR2 SNEGSKA (reference sequence).

The V call is TRBV20-1, the J call TRBJ2-1; 8 nucleotides line up with TRBD2. The germline V gene encodes CDR1 DFQATT and CDR2 SNEGSKA (reference sequence). V shed 3 bases and J 2 bases; nucleotides not matched to a gene: 3. This CDR3 has 14 residues. CDR3 sequence reads: CSASTGGPYNEQFF. In DNA form, the CDR3 reads TGCAGTGCTAGTACGGGGGGGCCCTACAATGAGCAGTTCTTC.

This clonotype was seen ten or more times. The J gene is TRBJ2-2, the V gene TRBV20-1; D remains ambiguous. Per germline, CDR1 DFQATT and CDR2 SNEGSKA (reference sequence). The CDR3 sequence is 12 residues long. V lost 4 bases to trimming and J lost 4 bases, with 7 bases between them. CDR3 loop: CSATGFTGELFF. The DNA of the CDR3 is TGCAGTGCTACAGGCTTCACCGGGGAGCTGTTTTTT.

Concerning this clonotype: It may be a read error: a sequence one base away is much more abundant. This CDR3 is missing its conserved last phenylalanine or tryptophan, likely due to a read error. The chain combines TRBV20-1 with TRBJ1-5; D uncertain. The V end lost 3 bases, the J end lost 3 bases, and 15 bases lay between the germline ends. There are 15 residues in the CDR3. CDR1 DFQATT and CDR2 SNEGSKA come from the germline V gene (reference sequence). The CDR3 nucleotides are TGCAGTGCTAGCAGCCCTACTCATTACAATCAGCCCCAGCATTCT. Amino acids: CSASSPTHYNQPQHS.

The rearrangement links TRBV24-1 to TRBJ2-1, with D unclear. Looked up from germline, CDR1 is KGHDR and CDR2 is SFDVKD. V was trimmed by 5 bases and J by 4 bases, leaving 8 bases between them. The CDR3 covers 13 residues. CDR3 residues: CATSVPRYNEQFF. The DNA of the CDR3 is TGTGCCACCAGTGTACCCAGGTACAATGAGCAGTTCTTC.

This clonotype has more than one count but fewer than ten. The chain couples TRBV20-1 to TRBJ2-1, with TRBD2 matching 16 bases. CDR1 and CDR2 (germline): DFQATT, SNEGSKA (reference sequence). This CDR3 is built from 20 residues. J was trimmed by 0 bases and V by 3 bases; bases with no gene match: 11. Here the CDR3 reads CSASPLSGLAGGSSYNEQFF. DNA for the CDR3: TGCAGTGCTAGCCCCTTGTCGGGACTAGCGGGGGGGAGCTCCTACAATGAGCAGTTCTTC.

This clonotype was observed a handful of times. This sequence joins TRBV6-5 and TRBJ2-7; D not resolved. The V gene's germline CDR1 is MNHEY and CDR2 SVGAGI. CDR3 length equals 14 residues. Trimming removed 6 bases at V and 0 bases at J, with 12 bases between. As DNA, the CDR3 is TGTGCCAGCAGACCCGACACGGCCTCCTACGAGCAGTACTTC. Translation: CASRPDTASYEQYF.

This clonotype came up many times. The chain links TRBV5-1 to TRBJ2-5; 7 nucleotides align to TRBD1. Germline V lookup: CDR1 SGHRS, CDR2 YFSETQ. With V trimmed by 7 bases and J by 4 bases, 10 bases remained unmatched. This CDR3 comprises 14 residues. The CDR3, as DNA: TGCGCCAGCTCCCGACAGGGTATGGGAGAGACCCAGTACTTC. This translates into CASSRQGMGETQYF. Variable domain in full (rest from reference TRBV5-1 and TRBJ2-5): KAGVTQTPRYLIKTRGQQVTLSCSPISGHRSVSWYQQTPGQGLQFLFEYFSETQRNKGNFPGRFSGRQFSNSRSEMNVSTLELGDSALYLCASSRQGMGETQYFGPGTRLLVL.